This entry is about one T cell receptor (beta chain). Its antigen is undetermined. This record belongs to a study of T cell responses to AZD1222 COVID-19 vaccine. This table comes from immunoSEQ multiplex PCR, and its TCRdb copy is limited to in-frame clones, with some not included. Of roughly 100,000 clones listed, roughly 91% are singletons. Study-wide results and limits: Along spike, vaccine-associated CD4 TCRs were found throughout, with dominance at 160-218 and 743-854.

Trimming took off 7 bases at V and 10 bases at J, with 20 bases between the two ends. CDR1 is MDHEN and CDR2 is SYDVKM in the germline V gene. The CDR3 totals 14 residues. The starting material was peripheral blood, obtained on day 0 of AZD1222 vaccination. This rearrangement joins TRBV28 to TRBJ2-1, with D perhaps matching TRBD2 (6 bases). This TCR was sampled from an adult in good health. CDR3 sequence reads: CASTTGRPLMEQFF. In DNA form, the CDR3 reads TGTGCCAGCACAACCGGGAGACCCTTAATGGAGCAGTTCTTC.